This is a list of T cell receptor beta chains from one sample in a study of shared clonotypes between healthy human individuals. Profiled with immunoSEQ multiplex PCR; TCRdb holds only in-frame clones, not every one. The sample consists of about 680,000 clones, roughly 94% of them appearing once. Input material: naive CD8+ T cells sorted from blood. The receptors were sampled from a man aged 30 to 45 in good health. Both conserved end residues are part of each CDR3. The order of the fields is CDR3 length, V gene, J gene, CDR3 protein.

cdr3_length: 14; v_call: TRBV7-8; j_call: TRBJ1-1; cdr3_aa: CASSSTVLDTEAFF
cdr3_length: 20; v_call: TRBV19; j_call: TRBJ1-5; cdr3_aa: CASSISLRPEGAILNQPQHF
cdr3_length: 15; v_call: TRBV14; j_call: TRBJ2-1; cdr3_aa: CASSQEIAGGYEQFF
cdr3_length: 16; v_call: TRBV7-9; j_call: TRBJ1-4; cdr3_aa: CASSSRQGATNEKLFF
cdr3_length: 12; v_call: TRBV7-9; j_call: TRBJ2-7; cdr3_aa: CASSLTGYEQYF
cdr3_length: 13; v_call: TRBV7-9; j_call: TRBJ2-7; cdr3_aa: CASSNLANHEQYF
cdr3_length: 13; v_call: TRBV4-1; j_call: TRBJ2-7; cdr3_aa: CASSQHETYEQYF
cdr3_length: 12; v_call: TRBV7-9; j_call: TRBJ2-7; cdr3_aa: CASSPSGAEQYF
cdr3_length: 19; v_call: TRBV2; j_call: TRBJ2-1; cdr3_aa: CASTSSSLWQASSVNEQFF
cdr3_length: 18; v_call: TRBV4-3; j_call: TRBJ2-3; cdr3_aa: CASSQDETGPGGTDTQYF
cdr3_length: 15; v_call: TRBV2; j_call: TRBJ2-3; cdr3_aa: CASSTGTELESTQYF
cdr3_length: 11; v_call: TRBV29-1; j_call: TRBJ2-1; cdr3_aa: CSVSGRQGPVF
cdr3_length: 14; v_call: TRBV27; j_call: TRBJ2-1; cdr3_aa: CASSPGTGYNEQFF
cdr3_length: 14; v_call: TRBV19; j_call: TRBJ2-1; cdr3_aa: CASSILSFDNEQFF
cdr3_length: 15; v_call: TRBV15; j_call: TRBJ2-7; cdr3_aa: CATSRTTGAGYEQYF
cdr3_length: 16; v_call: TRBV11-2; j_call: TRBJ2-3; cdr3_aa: CASSQGLAGLTDTQYF
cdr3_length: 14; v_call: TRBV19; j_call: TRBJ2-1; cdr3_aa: CASSIRDGINEQFF
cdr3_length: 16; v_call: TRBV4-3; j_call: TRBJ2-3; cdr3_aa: CASSQEAGLAGDTQYF
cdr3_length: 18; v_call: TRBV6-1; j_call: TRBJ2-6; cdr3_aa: CASSARGQRYSGANVLTF